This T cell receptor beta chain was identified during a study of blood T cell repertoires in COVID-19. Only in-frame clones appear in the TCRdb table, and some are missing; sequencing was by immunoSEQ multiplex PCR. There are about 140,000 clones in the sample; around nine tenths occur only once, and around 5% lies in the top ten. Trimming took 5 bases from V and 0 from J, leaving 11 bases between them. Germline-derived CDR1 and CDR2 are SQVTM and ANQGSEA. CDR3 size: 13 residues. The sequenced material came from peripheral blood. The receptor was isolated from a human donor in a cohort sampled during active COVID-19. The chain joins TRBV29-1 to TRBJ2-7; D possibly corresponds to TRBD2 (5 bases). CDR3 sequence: CSVWETTSYEQYF. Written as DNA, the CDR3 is TGCAGCGTTTGGGAGACTACCTCCTACGAGCAGTACTTC.